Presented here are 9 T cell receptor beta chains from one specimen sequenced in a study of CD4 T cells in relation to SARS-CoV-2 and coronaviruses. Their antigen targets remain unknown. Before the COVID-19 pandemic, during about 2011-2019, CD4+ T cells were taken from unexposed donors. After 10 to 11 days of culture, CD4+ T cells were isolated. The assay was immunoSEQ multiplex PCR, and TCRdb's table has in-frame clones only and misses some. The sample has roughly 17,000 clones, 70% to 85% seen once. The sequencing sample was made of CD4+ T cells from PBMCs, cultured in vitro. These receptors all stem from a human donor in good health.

The CDR3 nucleotides are TGTGCCAGCAGTGCCAGCGGGCCGGAGACCCAGTACTTC. Its protein product is CASSASGPETQYF. V gene TRBV25-1 combines with J gene TRBJ2-5, with D possibly matching TRBD2 (6 bases). CDR1 and CDR2 from the germline V gene are MGHDK and SYGVNS. The CDR3 extends over 13 amino acids. V gave up 4 bases and J gave up 5 bases, with 11 bases separating them.

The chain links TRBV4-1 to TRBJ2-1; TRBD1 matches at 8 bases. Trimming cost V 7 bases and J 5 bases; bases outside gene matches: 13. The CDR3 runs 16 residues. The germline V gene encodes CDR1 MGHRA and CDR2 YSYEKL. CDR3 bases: TGCGCCAGCACCGATTACAGGGGGACCTCTCACAATGAGCAGTTCTTC. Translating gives CASTDYRGTSHNEQFF.

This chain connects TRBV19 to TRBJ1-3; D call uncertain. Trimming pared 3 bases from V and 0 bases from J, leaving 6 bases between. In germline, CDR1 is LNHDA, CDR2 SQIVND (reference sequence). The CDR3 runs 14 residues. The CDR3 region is CASSMGYSGNTIYF. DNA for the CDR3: TGTGCCAGTAGTATGGGATACTCTGGAAACACCATATATTTT.

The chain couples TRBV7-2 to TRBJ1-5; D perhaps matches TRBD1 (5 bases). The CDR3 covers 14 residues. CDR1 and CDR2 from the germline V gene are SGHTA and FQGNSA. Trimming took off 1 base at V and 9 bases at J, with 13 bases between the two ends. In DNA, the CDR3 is TGTGCCAGCAGCTTAGGCGGAGAGGGGAGGCCCCAGCATTTT. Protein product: CASSLGGEGRPQHF.

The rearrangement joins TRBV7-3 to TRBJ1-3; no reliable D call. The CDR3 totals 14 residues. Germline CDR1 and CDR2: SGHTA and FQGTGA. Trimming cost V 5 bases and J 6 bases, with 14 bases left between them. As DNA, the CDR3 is TGTGCCAGCAGCCTCAGCCAACAGACAAACACCATATATTTT. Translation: CASSLSQQTNTIYF.

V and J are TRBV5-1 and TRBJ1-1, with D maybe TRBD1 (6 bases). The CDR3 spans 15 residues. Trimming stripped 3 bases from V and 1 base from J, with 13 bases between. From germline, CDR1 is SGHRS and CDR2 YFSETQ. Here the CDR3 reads CASSSGRGQNTEAFF. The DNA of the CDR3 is TGCGCCAGCAGCTCTGGGCGGGGGCAGAACACTGAAGCTTTCTTT.

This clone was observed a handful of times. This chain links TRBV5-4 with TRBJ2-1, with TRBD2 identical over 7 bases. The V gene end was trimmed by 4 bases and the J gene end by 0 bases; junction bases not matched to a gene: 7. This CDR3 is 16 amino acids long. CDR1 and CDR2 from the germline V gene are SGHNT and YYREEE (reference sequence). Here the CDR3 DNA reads TGTGCCAGCAGCCGGGGAGGGGAGAGCTCCTACAATGAGCAGTTCTTC. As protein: CASSRGGESSYNEQFF.

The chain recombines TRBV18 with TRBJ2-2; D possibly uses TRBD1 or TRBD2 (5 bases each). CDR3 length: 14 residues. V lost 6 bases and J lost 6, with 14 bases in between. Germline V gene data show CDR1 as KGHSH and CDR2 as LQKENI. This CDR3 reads CASSRDQPAGELFF. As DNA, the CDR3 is TGTGCCAGCTCTCGGGACCAACCGGCCGGGGAGCTGTTTTTT.

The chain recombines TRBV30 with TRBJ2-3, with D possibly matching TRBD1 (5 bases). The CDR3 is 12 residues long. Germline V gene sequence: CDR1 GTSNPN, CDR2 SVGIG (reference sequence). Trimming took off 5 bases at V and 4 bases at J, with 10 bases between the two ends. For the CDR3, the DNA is TGTGCCTGGTTAGGGGCCGCAGATACGCAGTATTTT. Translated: CAWLGAADTQYF.